This T cell receptor (beta chain) came from a study of CD8 T cells in Susac syndrome (dated by TCRdb to the late 2010s). About the investigation overall: Among the sequenced Susac syndrome patients, over five had clinically active disease and about eight were in clinical remission. At blood withdrawal, Susac syndrome patients were therapy-naive, treated with corticosteroids (with IVIg additionally given to some), or treated with IVIg alone. Repertoire sequencing was used to test whether CD8+ T cell activation and differentiation in Susac syndrome was antigen driven.

RNA was extracted using the RNeasy kit, and about 0.5 to 1 ug of the RNA was reverse transcribed with random hexamers. TCR beta CDR3 regions were amplified with the immunoSEQ multiplex PCR assay covering 54 Vbeta and 13 Jbeta segments. To correct PCR amplification bias, a synthetic template baseline was used for both primer optimization and computational correction. Concerning the study's data processing: Reads were annotated to V, D and J genes according to IMGT and were analyzed with immunoSEQ Analyzer, with only productive sequences retained. To calculate clonality, Shannon entropy was normalized by log2 of the number of productive unique sequences and then subtracted from one. For each patient and control, public and private clones were evaluated among the 100 most prevalent clones. Susac-specific clones were defined as absent from healthy and MS cohorts, over a thousand published viral clones and other ImmuneACCESS disease sequences. TCRdb trimmed the raw reads at Q25, called clones with MiXCR and kept productive beta chains. Each record represents a unique CDR3 protein, reported with the most common genes and DNA among its rows. TCRdb, not the authors, supplied the V and J calls. The sample contains some 160,000 distinct CDR3 sequences, approximately 96% of them found a single time. The ten biggest clones cover about 0.08% of the sample.

V and J lose 0 bases and 7 bases, and a span of 13 bases separates them. The CDR3 starts with the cysteine, ends with the phenylalanine, and has 13 residues. Only the CDR3 DNA is retained, 39 bases long and in frame from the first base. The germline V gene encodes CDR1 DFQATT and CDR2 SNEGSKA (reference sequence). Notes on this clonotype: Its antigen target is currently unknown. No base quality information exists; no much larger clone differs at one position.

High-throughput TCR beta sequencing profiled peripheral blood CD8+ and CD4+ T cells from healthy donors, Susac syndrome patients and multiple sclerosis patients. The Susac syndrome patients fulfilled recently defined diagnostic criteria for definite or probable disease. Bulk CD8+ and CD4+ T cells were purified magnetically by negative isolation, whereas CD8+ TEMRA cells were enriched by FACS. Blood was collected in EDTA tubes and processed within 24 hours, with PBMCs isolated through density gradient centrifugation. PBMCs intended for TCR sequencing were frozen in liquid nitrogen and were later thawed in a 37 degrees C water bath. The sorted or isolated CD4+, CD8+ and CD8+ TEMRA cells had a purity of 90% or higher. The investigation overall reported the following: No clonal expansion was detected in the CD4+ T cell repertoire of Susac syndrome patients. The number of individuals in the TCR sequencing and HLA analysis was recognized as being relatively small.

The clonotype was recovered from a human donor with Susac syndrome. Rearrangement joined TRBV20-1 to TRBJ2-7; no D gene is confidently identified. What was sequenced was CD4+ T cells from PBMCs. At the DNA level, the sequence is TGCAGTGCTAGAGATCGGTGGGCAGCTGAGCAGTACTTC. Translated, this is CSARDRWAAEQYF.